These 24 T cell receptor beta chains were sequenced from one sample in a study of identical twins. TCRdb analysed the 5' RACE reads with MiXCR anew, one entry per CDR3 protein. The sample lists roughly 250,000 distinct CDR3 sequences, over 11% occurring once. Sequenced input: memory (CD45RO+) T cells sorted from blood. The receptor source for this set is a young woman in good health.

This clonotype was observed a few times. The chain couples TRBV20-1 to TRBJ1-5, with D unclear. The germline gives CDR1 DFQATT, CDR2 SNEGSKA (reference sequence). The CDR3 loop spans 15 amino acids. V was clipped by 6 bases and J by 0 bases, with 15 bases between them. CDR3 residues: CSAERAGSSNQPQHF. The DNA of the CDR3 is TGCAGTGCGGAGAGGGCAGGTAGTAGCAATCAGCCCCAGCATTTT.

CDR3: CASNDKRGGHDTQYF. As DNA, the CDR3 is TGTGCCAGCAACGACAAGCGGGGGGGCCATGATACGCAGTATTTT. The chain combines TRBV6-1 with TRBJ2-3, with 10 nucleotides matching TRBD2. Trimming removed 7 bases from V and 6 bases from J; junction bases left unmatched: 10. This CDR3 comprises 15 residues. The germline V gene has CDR1 MNHNS and CDR2 SASEGT.

This clonotype has just one count. The chain is built from TRBV7-2 and TRBJ2-3, with D perhaps matching TRBD1 or TRBD2 (6 bases each). Germline lookup yields CDR1 SGHTA and CDR2 FQGNSA. This CDR3 has 15 amino acids. V was cut by 7 bases and J by 0 bases, with 14 bases left in between. The CDR3 bases are TGTGCCAGCAAGTCATCGGGGGCTAGCACAGATACGCAGTATTTT. Amino acids: CASKSSGASTDTQYF.

This clonotype was recorded many times. Relative to the germline gene, one junction end is altered; a read error may explain this. The chain employs TRBV9 and TRBJ1-2; TRBD1 aligns across 7 bases. This CDR3 has 11 residues. The germline V gene encodes CDR1 SGDLS and CDR2 YYNGEE. CDR3 sequence reads: CASRQGYVYTF. CDR3 coding DNA: TGTGCATCCCGACAGGGCTATGTCTACACCTTC.

This clonotype was detected a few times. The chain employs TRBV7-6 and TRBJ2-5, with a weak D call TRBD2 (6 bases). The CDR3 loop spans 14 amino acids. Trimming cost V 1 base and J 4 bases, with 10 bases left between them. CDR1 and CDR2 (germline): SGHVS, FNYEAQ. CDR3 protein: CASSLDGRAETQYF. Written as DNA, the CDR3 is TGTGCCAGCAGCTTAGACGGGAGAGCAGAGACCCAGTACTTC.

This clonotype was seen at least ten times. The chain combines TRBV6-5 with TRBJ2-7; TRBD1 is a possible D gene (5 bases). Germline V lookup: CDR1 MNHEY, CDR2 SVGAGI. Trimming pared 4 bases from V and 0 bases from J, leaving 10 bases between. The CDR3 length is 14 residues. The CDR3 DNA follows: TGTGCCAGCAGTTCCGGTCAGGGCTCCTACGAGCAGTACTTC. Translation gives CASSSGQGSYEQYF.

This clonotype was counted at least ten times. This chain uses TRBV6-2 or TRBV6-3 with TRBJ2-1; D is uncertain. The V end lost 6 bases, the J end lost 7 bases, and 13 bases lay between the germline ends. This CDR3 contains 13 residues. CDR1 is MNHEY and CDR2 is SVGEGT in the germline V gene. The CDR3 region has the DNA TGTGCCAGCAGCTCCATAGCCGGAAATGAGCAGTTCTTC. Protein product: CASSSIAGNEQFF.

CDR3 protein: CASSLRGRGSTGELFF. The CDR3 bases are TGTGCCAGCAGCTTAAGGGGACGCGGGAGCACCGGGGAGCTGTTTTTT. This chain links TRBV7-2 with TRBJ2-2, with 7 bases identical to TRBD2. This CDR3 has 16 residues. After removal of 2 bases from V and 4 bases from J, the junction contained 7 bases not matched to a gene. Germline loops: CDR1 SGHTA, CDR2 FQGNSA.

This CDR3 reads CASGEVRAFF. The DNA of the CDR3 is TGTGCCAGCGGGGAGGTGCGGGCTTTCTTT. The J gene is TRBJ1-1, the V gene TRBV6-5, with D unresolved. Between the trimmed V and J ends, which lost 8 bases and 11 bases, there was a span of 12 bases. This CDR3 is built from 10 residues. Germline V gene lookup returns CDR1 MNHEY and CDR2 SVGAGI.

This rearrangement joins TRBV7-9 to TRBJ1-4; D gene ambiguous. The CDR3 runs 16 residues. Germline V gene lookup returns CDR1 SEHNR and CDR2 FQNEAQ (reference sequence). V lost 2 bases to trimming and J lost 0 bases, with 10 bases between them. CDR3 sequence reads: CASSLPTTATNEKLFF. The CDR3 DNA follows: TGTGCCAGCAGCTTACCGACTACTGCAACTAATGAAAAACTGTTTTTT.

The gene calls are TRBV6-1 and TRBJ1-1; tentatively, D is TRBD1 (6 bases). V was clipped by 10 bases and J by 1 base, with 13 bases between them. Germline V gene lookup returns CDR1 MNHNS and CDR2 SASEGT. This CDR3 has 13 amino acids. The chain's CDR3 is CATKSTGNTEAFF. The CDR3, as DNA: TGTGCCACCAAATCGACAGGGAACACTGAAGCTTTCTTT.

This clonotype came up a few times. The J gene is TRBJ1-4, the V gene TRBV7-8; D is unresolved. Per germline, CDR1 SGHVS and CDR2 FQNEAQ. Trimming removed 3 bases at V and 8 bases at J, with 13 bases between. The CDR3 spans 14 residues. The CDR3 DNA reads TGTGCCAGCAGCTTTGACACCAGCGACGAAAAACTGTTTTTT. Its translation is CASSFDTSDEKLFF.

V is TRBV5-1 and J is TRBJ2-1, with D perhaps matching TRBD2 (6 bases). Germline CDR1 reads SGHRS; CDR2 reads YFSETQ. The CDR3 runs to 16 residues. Trimming pared 3 bases from V and 8 bases from J, leaving 21 bases between. CDR3 in amino acids: CASSWRGPELGHEQFF. As DNA, the CDR3 is TGCGCCAGCAGCTGGAGGGGACCAGAACTTGGCCATGAGCAGTTCTTC. Full variable domain (outside the CDR3, taken from reference TRBV5-1 and TRBJ2-1): KAGVTQTPRYLIKTRGQQVTLSCSPISGHRSVSWYQQTPGQGLQFLFEYFSETQRNKGNFPGRFSGRQFSNSRSEMNVSTLELGDSALYLCASSWRGPELGHEQFFGPGTRLTVL.

This clonotype was seen ten or more times. The chain recombines TRBV7-2 with TRBJ2-7, with D possibly matching TRBD2 (6 bases). CDR1 is SGHTA and CDR2 is FQGNSA in the germline V gene. V gave up 0 bases and J gave up 3 bases, with 15 bases separating them. The CDR3 consists of 16 residues. DNA of the CDR3: TGTGCCAGCAGCTTAGCTGGTTCTAGCGCAAGCTACGAGCAGTACTTC. The encoded protein is CASSLAGSSASYEQYF.

The genes are TRBV24-1 and TRBJ2-3; D unclear. The V and J ends lost 3 bases and 6 bases respectively, with 12 bases between them. CDR1 and CDR2 (germline): KGHDR, SFDVKD. The CDR3 has 14 amino acids. The CDR3 DNA reads as TGTGCCACCAGTGATCGAACATATGGGGATACGCAGTATTTT. As protein: CATSDRTYGDTQYF.

The table lists this clonotype with many counts. This chain uses TRBV7-9 with TRBJ1-1; D ambiguous. CDR3 length: 11 residues. Trimming cost V 1 base and J 7 bases, with 4 bases left between them. Germline V CDR1 and CDR2: SEHNR, FQNEAQ (reference sequence). CDR3 sequence: CASSLVIEAFF. In DNA form, the CDR3 reads TGTGCCAGCAGCTTAGTAATTGAAGCTTTCTTT.

This clonotype was detected a few times. V is TRBV18 and J is TRBJ2-7; D possibly corresponds to TRBD2 (6 bases). The CDR3 spans 14 residues. V lost 3 bases and J lost 5, with 14 bases in between. Per the germline V gene, CDR1 is KGHSH and CDR2 is LQKENI. CDR3 coding DNA: TGTGCCAGCTCACCCATGGCTAGCGTCCACGAGCAGTACTTC. This sequence encodes CASSPMASVHEQYF.

The V gene is TRBV5-1, the J gene TRBJ2-3; no clear D. V was pared by 0 bases and J by 4 bases, with 6 bases between. CDR1 is SGHRS and CDR2 is YFSETQ in the germline V gene. CDR3 length: 13 residues. The DNA for the CDR3 is TGCGCCAGCAGCTTGGGACCCCCAGATACGCAGTATTTT. This gives the protein CASSLGPPDTQYF.

This clonotype has a handful of counts. The chain combines TRBV4-3 with TRBJ1-1, with D perhaps TRBD1 (6 bases). Between the trimmed V and J ends, which lost 2 bases and 1 base, there was a span of 14 bases. The germline V gene has CDR1 LGHNA and CDR2 YSLEER. CDR3 length: 16 residues. CDR3 coding DNA: TGCGCCAGCAGCCAAAACTTGGGGGCGGCGAACACTGAAGCTTTCTTT. Residues: CASSQNLGAANTEAFF.

This clonotype was seen more than once but under ten times. The chain couples TRBV5-5 to TRBJ1-2, with D hard to call. This CDR3 is 14 amino acids long. CDR1 and CDR2 (germline): SGHKS, YYEKEE (reference sequence). V was cut by 5 bases and J by 8 bases, with 19 bases left in between. The CDR3 loop is CASSRLGLSEGYTF. The CDR3 nucleotides are TGTGCCAGCAGTCGGTTAGGGCTCTCGGAGGGCTACACCTTC.

This clonotype was found a few times. V is TRBV5-1 and J is TRBJ1-5; D ambiguous. V lost 2 bases and J lost 0, with 3 bases in between. The CDR3 runs 13 residues. Germline CDR1 and CDR2: SGHRS and YFSETQ. The CDR3 protein is CASSFDSNQPQHF. The CDR3 nucleotides are TGCGCCAGCAGCTTTGATAGCAATCAGCCCCAGCATTTT.

This clonotype was counted between two and nine times. V usage is TRBV7-9 and J usage is TRBJ1-1; 8 bases line up with TRBD1. Trimming removed 2 bases from V and 7 bases from J; junction bases left unmatched: 6. Germline V gene lookup returns CDR1 SEHNR and CDR2 FQNEAQ (reference sequence). This CDR3 is built from 14 residues. The CDR3 here is CASSLNQGANEAFF. The CDR3 DNA sequence: TGTGCCAGCAGCTTAAATCAGGGGGCTAATGAAGCTTTCTTT.

This clonotype was counted between two and nine times. This chain uses TRBV7-2 with TRBJ2-7; 7 nucleotides match TRBD1. From germline, CDR1 is SGHTA and CDR2 FQGNSA. This CDR3 spans 13 amino acids. Losses at the gene ends were 1 base for V and 5 bases for J; bases not matched to a gene: 2. The CDR3 DNA reads as TGTGCCAGCAGCTTAGGTACAGGGGACGAGCAGTACTTC. Protein: CASSLGTGDEQYF.

This clonotype has just a few counts. CDR3 loop: CAWSVLRQFYGYTF. CDR3 bases: TGTGCCTGGAGTGTACTTAGGCAGTTCTATGGCTACACCTTC. The rearrangement joins TRBV30 to TRBJ1-2, with unresolved D. CDR1 is GTSNPN, CDR2 SVGIG, per germline (reference sequence). V was clipped by 0 bases and J by 4 bases, with 12 bases between them. The CDR3 sequence is 14 residues long.